This TCR beta chain appears in the sequencing data of a study of technical replicates of blood from a few donors. The protocol was immunoSEQ multiplex PCR, while the TCRdb copy is restricted to in-frame clones and leaves out a portion. Found here are some 94,000 clones, approximately 95% of them singletons; the top ten hold about 0.3%. The clonotype comes from a human donor in good health. Input material: T cells isolated from PBMCs.

In DNA form, the CDR3 reads TGCGCCAGCAGCCAAGATCGGATAAGGGGACAGGGGGTTTCGGGCAATCAGCCCCAGCATTTT. It codes for CASSQDRIRGQGVSGNQPQHF. The chain couples TRBV4-3 to TRBJ1-5; 11 positions agree with TRBD1. This CDR3 contains 21 residues. After removal of 0 bases from V and 2 bases from J, the junction contained 15 bases not matched to a gene. Germline CDR1 reads LGHNA; CDR2 reads YSLEER.